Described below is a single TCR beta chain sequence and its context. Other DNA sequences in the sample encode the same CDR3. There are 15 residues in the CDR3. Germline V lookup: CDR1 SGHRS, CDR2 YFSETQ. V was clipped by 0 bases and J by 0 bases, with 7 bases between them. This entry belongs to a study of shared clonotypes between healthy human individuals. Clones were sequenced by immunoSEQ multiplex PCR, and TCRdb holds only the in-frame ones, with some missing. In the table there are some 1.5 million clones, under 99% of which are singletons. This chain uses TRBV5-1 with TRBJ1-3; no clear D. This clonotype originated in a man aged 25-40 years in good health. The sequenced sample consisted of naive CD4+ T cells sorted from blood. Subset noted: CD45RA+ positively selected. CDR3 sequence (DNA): TGCGCCAGCAGCTTGGTCCCGGGCTCTGGAAACACCATATATTTT. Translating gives CASSLVPGSGNTIYF.